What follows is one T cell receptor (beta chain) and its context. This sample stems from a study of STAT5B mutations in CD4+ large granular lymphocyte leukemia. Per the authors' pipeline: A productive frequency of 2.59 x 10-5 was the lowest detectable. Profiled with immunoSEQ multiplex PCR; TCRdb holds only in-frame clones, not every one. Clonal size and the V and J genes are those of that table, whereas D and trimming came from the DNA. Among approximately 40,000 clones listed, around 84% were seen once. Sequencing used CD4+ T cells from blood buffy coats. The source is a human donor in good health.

The CDR3 loop is CASSQEYMARGRRNEQFF. Written as DNA, the CDR3 is TGCGCCAGCAGCCAAGAGTATATGGCCAGGGGGCGCAGGAATGAGCAGTTCTTC. This rearrangement joins TRBV4-1 to TRBJ2-1, with TRBD1 identical over 8 bases. This CDR3 comprises 18 residues. Germline CDR1 reads MGHRA; CDR2 reads YSYEKL. V was clipped by 0 bases and J by 7 bases; unmatched bases: 14.